This T cell receptor (beta chain) was recorded in a study of shared clonotypes between healthy human individuals. Study observations and caveats: Compared with memory subsets, naive subsets generally had larger estimated richness.

This clone was seen only a few times. The antigen is unknown. Other DNA sequences of this sample code for an identical CDR3. CDR1 is MNHEY and CDR2 is SMNVEV in the germline V gene (reference sequence). CDR3 length equals 11 residues. The V end was cut by 1 base, the J end by 5 bases, with 0 bases between. Here immunoSEQ multiplex PCR was the method, and the copy in TCRdb shows in-frame clones only, minus some. The data contain roughly 680,000 clones, 72% of them singletons. This TCR was sampled from a woman aged 25 to 45 in good health. Sequencing used memory CD4+ T cells sorted from blood. Subset indicated: CD45RA-negative fraction. This sequence joins TRBV27 and TRBJ2-1; unclear D gene. The CDR3 protein is CASSLYNEQFF. The CDR3 region has the DNA TGTGCCAGCAGTTTATACAATGAGCAGTTCTTC.